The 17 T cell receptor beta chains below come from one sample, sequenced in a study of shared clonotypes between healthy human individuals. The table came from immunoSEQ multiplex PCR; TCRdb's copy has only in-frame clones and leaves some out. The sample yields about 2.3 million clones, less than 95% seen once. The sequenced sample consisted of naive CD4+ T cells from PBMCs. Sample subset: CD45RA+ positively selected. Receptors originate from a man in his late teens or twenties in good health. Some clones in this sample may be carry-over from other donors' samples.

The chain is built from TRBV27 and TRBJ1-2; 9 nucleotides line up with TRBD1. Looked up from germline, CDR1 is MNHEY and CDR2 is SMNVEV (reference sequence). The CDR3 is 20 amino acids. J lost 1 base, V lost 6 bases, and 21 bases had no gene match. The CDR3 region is CASSRYSTILPGQGNYGYTF. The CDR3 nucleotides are TGTGCCAGCAGCCGCTACTCAACTATCCTCCCGGGACAGGGTAACTATGGCTACACCTTC.

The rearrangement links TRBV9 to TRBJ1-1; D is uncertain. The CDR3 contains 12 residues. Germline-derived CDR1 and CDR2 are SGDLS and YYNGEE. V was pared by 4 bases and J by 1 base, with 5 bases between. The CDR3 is CASSSRNTEAFF. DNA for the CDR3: TGTGCCAGCAGCTCAAGGAACACTGAAGCTTTCTTT.

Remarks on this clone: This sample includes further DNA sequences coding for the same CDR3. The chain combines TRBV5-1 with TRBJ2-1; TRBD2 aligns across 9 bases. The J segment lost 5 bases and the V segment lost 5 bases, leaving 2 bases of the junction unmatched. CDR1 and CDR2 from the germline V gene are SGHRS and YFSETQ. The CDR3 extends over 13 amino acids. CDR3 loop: CASRRLADNEQFF. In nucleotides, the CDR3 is TGCGCCAGCAGACGACTAGCGGACAATGAGCAGTTCTTC. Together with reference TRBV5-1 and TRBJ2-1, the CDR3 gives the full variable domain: KAGVTQTPRYLIKTRGQQVTLSCSPISGHRSVSWYQQTPGQGLQFLFEYFSETQRNKGNFPGRFSGRQFSNSRSEMNVSTLELGDSALYLCASRRLADNEQFFGPGTRLTVL.

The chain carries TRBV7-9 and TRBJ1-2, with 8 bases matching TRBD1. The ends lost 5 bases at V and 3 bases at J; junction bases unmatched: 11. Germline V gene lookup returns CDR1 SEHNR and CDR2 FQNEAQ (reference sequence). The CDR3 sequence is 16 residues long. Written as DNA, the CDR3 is TGTGCCAGCAGCCCCCGGGACAGGCTTGGGCACTATGGCTACACCTTC. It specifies CASSPRDRLGHYGYTF.

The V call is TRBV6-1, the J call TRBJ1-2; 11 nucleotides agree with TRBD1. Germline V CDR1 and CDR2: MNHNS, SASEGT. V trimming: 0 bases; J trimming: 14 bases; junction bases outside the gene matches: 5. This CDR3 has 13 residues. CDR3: CASSEAGQGAGTF. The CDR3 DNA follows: TGTGCCAGCAGTGAAGCAGGACAGGGGGCCGGGACCTTC.

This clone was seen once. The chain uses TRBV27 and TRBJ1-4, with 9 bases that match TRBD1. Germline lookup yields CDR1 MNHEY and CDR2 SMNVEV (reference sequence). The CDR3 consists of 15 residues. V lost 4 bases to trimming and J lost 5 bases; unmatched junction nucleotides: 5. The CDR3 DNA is TGTGCCAGCAGTTCCACAGGGGGCAGGAATGAAAAACTGTTTTTT. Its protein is CASSSTGGRNEKLFF. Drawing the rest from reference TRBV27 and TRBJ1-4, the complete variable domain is EAQVTQNPRYLITVTGKKLTVTCSQNMNHEYMSWYRQDPGLGLRQIYYSMNVEVTDKGDVPEGYKVSRKEKRNFPLILESPSPNQTSLYFCASSSTGGRNEKLFFGSGTQLSVL.

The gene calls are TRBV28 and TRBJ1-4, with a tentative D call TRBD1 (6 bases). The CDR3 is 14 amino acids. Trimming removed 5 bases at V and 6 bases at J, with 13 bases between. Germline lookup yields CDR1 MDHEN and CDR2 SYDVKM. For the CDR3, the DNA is TGTGCCAGCAGTCCAGGGACAAGGCATGAAAAACTGTTTTTT. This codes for CASSPGTRHEKLFF.

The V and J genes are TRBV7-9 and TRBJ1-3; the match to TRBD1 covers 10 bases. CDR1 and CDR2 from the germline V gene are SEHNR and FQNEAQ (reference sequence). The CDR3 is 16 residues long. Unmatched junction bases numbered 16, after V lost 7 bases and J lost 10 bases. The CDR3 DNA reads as TGTGCCAGCACCCCCCCCCGGGACAGGGGACCGGTTACCATATATTTT. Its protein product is CASTPPRDRGPVTIYF.

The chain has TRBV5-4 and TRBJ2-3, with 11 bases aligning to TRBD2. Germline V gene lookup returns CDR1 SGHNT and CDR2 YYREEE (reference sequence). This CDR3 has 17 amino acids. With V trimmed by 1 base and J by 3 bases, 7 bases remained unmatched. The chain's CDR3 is CASSLWLAGGATDTQYF. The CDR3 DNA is TGTGCCAGCAGCTTGTGGCTAGCGGGAGGTGCGACAGATACGCAGTATTTT.

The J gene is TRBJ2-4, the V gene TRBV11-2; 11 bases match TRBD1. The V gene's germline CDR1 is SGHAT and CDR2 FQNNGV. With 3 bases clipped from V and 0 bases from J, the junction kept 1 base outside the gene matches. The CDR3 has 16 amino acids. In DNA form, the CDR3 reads TGTGCCAGCAGCTTTGGGACAGGGGGAGCCAAAAACATTCAGTACTTC. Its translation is CASSFGTGGAKNIQYF.

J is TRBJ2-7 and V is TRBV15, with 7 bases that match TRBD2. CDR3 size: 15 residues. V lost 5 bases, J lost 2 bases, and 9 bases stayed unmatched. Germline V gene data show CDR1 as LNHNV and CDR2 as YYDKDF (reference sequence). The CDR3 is CATSALGGSAYEQYF. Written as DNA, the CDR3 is TGTGCCACCAGCGCCCTGGGAGGGAGCGCCTACGAGCAGTACTTC.

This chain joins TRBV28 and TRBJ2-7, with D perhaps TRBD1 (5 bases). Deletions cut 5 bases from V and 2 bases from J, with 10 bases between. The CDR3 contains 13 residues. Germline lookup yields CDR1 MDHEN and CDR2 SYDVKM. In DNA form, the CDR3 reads TGTGCCAGCAGTATGACAGCTCCCTACGAGCAGTACTTC. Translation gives CASSMTAPYEQYF.

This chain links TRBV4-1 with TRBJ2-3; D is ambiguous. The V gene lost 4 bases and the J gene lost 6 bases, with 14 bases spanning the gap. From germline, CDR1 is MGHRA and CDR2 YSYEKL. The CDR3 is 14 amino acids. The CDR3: CASSPEGRRDTQYF. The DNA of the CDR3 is TGCGCCAGCAGCCCCGAAGGCCGAAGGGATACGCAGTATTTT.

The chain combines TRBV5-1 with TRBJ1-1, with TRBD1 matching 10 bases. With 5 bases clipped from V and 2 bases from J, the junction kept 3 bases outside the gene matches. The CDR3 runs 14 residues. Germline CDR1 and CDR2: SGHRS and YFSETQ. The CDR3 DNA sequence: TGCGCCAGCAGAGGACAGGGGGGTAACACTGAAGCTTTCTTT. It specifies CASRGQGGNTEAFF.

CDR3 region: CASSLEAQGTDTQYF. For the CDR3, the DNA is TGTGCCAGCAGTTTAGAAGCGCAGGGCACAGATACGCAGTATTTT. This chain connects TRBV28 to TRBJ2-3; D gene unclear. This CDR3 region has 15 residues. Trimming took off 2 bases at V and 1 base at J, with 10 bases between the two ends. Germline lookup yields CDR1 MDHEN and CDR2 SYDVKM.

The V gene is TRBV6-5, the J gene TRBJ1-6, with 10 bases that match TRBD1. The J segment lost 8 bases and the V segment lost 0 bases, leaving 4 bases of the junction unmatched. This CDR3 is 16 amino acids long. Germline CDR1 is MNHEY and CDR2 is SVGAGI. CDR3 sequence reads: CASSYSVGTGDSPLHF. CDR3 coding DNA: TGTGCCAGCAGTTACTCTGTGGGGACAGGGGATTCACCCCTCCACTTT.

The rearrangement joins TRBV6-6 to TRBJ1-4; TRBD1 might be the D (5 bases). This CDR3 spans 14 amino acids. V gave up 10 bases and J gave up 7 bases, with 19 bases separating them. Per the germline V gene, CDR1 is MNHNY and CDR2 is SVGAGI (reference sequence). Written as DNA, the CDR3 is TGTGCCACCCAACTAGCCGCAGGGTTTGAAAAACTGTTTTTT. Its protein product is CATQLAAGFEKLFF.